This entry lists 6 T cell receptor beta chains sequenced from one sample in a study of blood T cell repertoires in COVID-19. Profiling relied on immunoSEQ multiplex PCR, and the TCRdb table lists in-frame clones only, not all of them. Here the sample spans some 170,000 clones, 75% to 90% being singletons. Sequenced input: peripheral blood. These receptors were taken from a woman aged 40 to 55 with COVID-19, enrolled during active disease.

This clone occurred a few times. This rearrangement joins TRBV21-1 to TRBJ2-2; the DNA was not compared with TRBD1, the D call given in the table. TRBV21-1 is designated a pseudogene. The CDR3 sequence is 15 residues long. CDR3 protein: CASSKNGPNTGELFF. DNA of the CDR3: TGTGCCAGCAGCAAAAATGGGCCGAACACCGGGGAGCTGTTTTTT.

The V gene is TRBV28, the J gene TRBJ1-2; the match to TRBD1 covers 7 bases. Looked up from germline, CDR1 is MDHEN and CDR2 is SYDVKM. The CDR3 runs 14 residues. J lost 4 bases, V lost 10 bases, and 12 bases had no gene match. The DNA for the CDR3 is TGTGCCACAACTAGTGAGGGGGCAATCTATGGCTACACCTTC. It translates to CATTSEGAIYGYTF.

The chain joins TRBV27 to TRBJ2-3, with D perhaps TRBD2 (6 bases). Trimming took 3 bases from V and 6 from J, leaving 19 bases between them. CDR1 is MNHEY and CDR2 is SMNVEV in the germline V gene (reference sequence). The CDR3 runs 16 residues. CDR3 region: CASSLGGLPTGDTQYF. Here the CDR3 DNA reads TGTGCCAGCAGTTTGGGGGGACTCCCTACGGGGGATACGCAGTATTTT.

The chain links TRBV12-3 or TRBV12-4 to TRBJ2-7; D is uncertain. The CDR3 runs to 13 residues. V lost 9 bases and J lost 6, with 18 bases in between. In DNA, the CDR3 is TGTGCCAGTCTCCACCTAGGTTGGTCCGAGCAGTACTTC. Its translation: CASLHLGWSEQYF.

V usage is TRBV5-1 and J usage is TRBJ1-1, with TRBD1 matching over 9 bases. The CDR3 covers 16 residues. V dropped 0 bases and J dropped 0; count of bases not matched to a gene: 3. Per the germline V gene, CDR1 is SGHRS and CDR2 is YFSETQ. In DNA form, the CDR3 reads TGCGCCAGCAGCTTGGGACAGGGGGGCATGAACACTGAAGCTTTCTTT. It yields the protein CASSLGQGGMNTEAFF.

The V and J genes are TRBV6-5 and TRBJ2-3; 7 nucleotides agree with TRBD1. This CDR3 spans 15 amino acids. The V segment lost 7 bases and the J segment 8 bases; nucleotides outside the gene matches: 15. Germline values: CDR1 MNHEY, CDR2 SVGAGI. The CDR3, as DNA: TGTGCCAGCACTGTTACACAGGGGACGACTGGTACGCAGTATTTT. This gives the protein CASTVTQGTTGTQYF.